This TCR beta chain was profiled in a study of Graves' ophthalmopathy and Graves' hyperthyroidism. This CDR3 comprises 14 residues. J gave up 6 bases and V 6 bases, and 7 bases lay outside the gene matches. Amplification of the TCR beta CDR3 regions used RNA transcripts (as template). After a first-round RT-PCR with HTBI primers, a second-round multiplex PCR was run. TCRdb itself ran the multiplex PCR reads through MiXCR, one entry per CDR3 protein. The table records 200,000 to 250,000 distinct CDR3 sequences, 40% to 50% of them present only once. The origin of this receptor is an adult man with Graves' ophthalmopathy. This rearrangement joins TRBV12-3 or TRBV12-4 to TRBJ2-7, with 11 bases aligning to TRBD1. Sequencing was carried out using peripheral blood. The DNA for the CDR3 is TGTGCCAGCAGCCCGAGGGACAGGGGGTCCGAGCAGTACTTC. Translated, it gives CASSPRDRGSEQYF.